The 30 T cell receptor beta chains given below trace back to one sample, sequenced in a study of blood T cells in healthy people across ages. Alongside a J-beta primer mix, a sample-barcoded 5' primer served in a second PCR lasting 7 to 11 cycles. TCRdb processed the 5' RACE reads anew with MiXCR; each CDR3 protein has one entry. Of around 2 million distinct CDR3 sequences listed, approximately 39% are singletons. Sequenced input: blood. These receptors came from a human donor in good health.

The chain recombines TRBV5-1 with TRBJ1-1; TRBD1 might be the D (5 bases). V dropped 0 bases and J dropped 9 bases, with 12 bases sitting between them. CDR1 is SGHRS, CDR2 YFSETQ, per germline. There are 13 residues in the CDR3. CDR3 sequence: CASSLGQGGQAFF. The CDR3 nucleotides read TGCGCCAGCAGCTTGGGTCAGGGAGGACAAGCTTTCTTT.

In this sample, this clonotype turned up a few times. The rearrangement uses TRBV5-6 and TRBJ2-4, with D perhaps assigned TRBD1 or TRBD2 (5 bases each). CDR1 SGHDT and CDR2 YYEEEE come from the germline V gene. V was shortened by 1 base and J by 1 base, with 18 bases between the two germline ends. The CDR3 contains 18 residues. The CDR3, as DNA: TGTGCCAGCAGCTTGTATGGGACGTTTTCAATCGCCAAAAACATTCAGTACTTC. Translation gives CASSLYGTFSIAKNIQYF. Variable domain in full (rest from reference TRBV5-6 and TRBJ2-4): DAGVTQSPTHLIKTRGQQVTLRCSPKSGHDTVSWYQQALGQGPQFIFQYYEEEERQRGNFPDRFSGHQFPNYSSELNVNALLLGDSALYLCASSLYGTFSIAKNIQYFGAGTRLSVL.

The chain has TRBV7-2 and TRBJ2-1; D may correspond to TRBD1 or TRBD2 (6 bases each). The germline V gene encodes CDR1 SGHTA and CDR2 FQGNSA. Between the trimmed V and J ends, which lost 0 bases and 8 bases, there was a span of 17 bases. The CDR3 is 16 amino acids. The CDR3 DNA reads as TGTGCCAGCAGCTTAGCGGGGGGCCGTTCGGGCTATGAGCAGTTCTTC. Protein: CASSLAGGRSGYEQFF.

V usage is TRBV6-2 or TRBV6-3 and J usage is TRBJ2-1, with D unclear. The CDR3 has 17 residues. Trimming left V 2 bases short and J 4 bases short, with 18 bases between. Germline V gene sequence: CDR1 MNHEY, CDR2 SVGEGT. The DNA for the CDR3 is TGTGCCAGCAGTTACGATCACCGACGGTCAGTTTACAATGAGCAGTTCTTC. Translated, it gives CASSYDHRRSVYNEQFF.

This chain links TRBV20-1 with TRBJ2-5, with 9 bases that match TRBD2. The CDR3 consists of 17 residues. The trim removed 1 base at V and 1 base at J, leaving 10 bases unmatched. Germline V CDR1 and CDR2: DFQATT, SNEGSKA (reference sequence). DNA of the CDR3: TGCAGTGCTAGAGTAAGGCCAGCGGGGGGTACCCAAGAGACCCAGTACTTC. Protein product: CSARVRPAGGTQETQYF.

The rearrangement joins TRBV9 to TRBJ1-2, with TRBD1 matching over 11 bases. The CDR3 extends over 17 amino acids. With V trimmed by 4 bases and J by 8 bases, 16 bases remained unmatched. Germline assignment: CDR1 SGDLS and CDR2 YYNGEE. The CDR3 nucleotides read TGTGCCAGCAGCCCCCGGACAGGGGGCCCGCGATCTTGCGGCTACACCTTC. Its protein is CASSPRTGGPRSCGYTF.

Remarks on this clonotype: The junction departs from the called germline gene at one end, perhaps through a read error. The chain joins TRBV7-7 to TRBJ2-5, with D possibly being TRBD2 (5 bases). From germline, CDR1 is SSHAT and CDR2 FNYEAQ (reference sequence). The CDR3 has 14 amino acids. The CDR3, as DNA: TGTGCTAGCAGCTTACAATATACGGGGGAGACCCAGTACTTC. The encoded protein is CASSLQYTGETQYF.

This clonotype has a handful of counts. This chain joins TRBV20-1 and TRBJ2-3; the D is unclear. This CDR3 is built from 16 residues. Germline V CDR1 and CDR2: DFQATT, SNEGSKA (reference sequence). Trimming stripped 1 base from V and 0 bases from J, with 14 bases between. Here the CDR3 reads CSARVPAGLSTDTQYF. DNA of the CDR3: TGCAGTGCTAGAGTCCCTGCCGGCTTAAGCACAGATACGCAGTATTTT.

The V and J genes are TRBV7-9 and TRBJ2-1; TRBD1 matches at 9 bases. Germline V lookup: CDR1 SEHNR, CDR2 FQNEAQ (reference sequence). The V and J ends lost 5 bases and 6 bases, in that order; junction bases with no gene match: 11. The CDR3 runs to 16 residues. CDR3 nucleotide sequence: TGTGCCAGCAGCGGGGGGGGGACAGGGTTATTCAATGAGCAGTTCTTC. Translation: CASSGGGTGLFNEQFF.

The rearrangement joins TRBV2 to TRBJ1-2, with D perhaps TRBD1 (5 bases). Germline-derived CDR1 and CDR2 are SNHLY and FYNNEI. The CDR3 runs to 13 residues. Trimming left V 6 bases short and J 8 bases short, with 16 bases between. The CDR3 here is CASSAGVTEGYTF. For the CDR3, the DNA is TGTGCCAGCAGCGCGGGGGTAACGGAAGGCTACACCTTC.

The chain recombines TRBV12-3 or TRBV12-4 with TRBJ2-4; the match to TRBD1 covers 7 bases. J gave up 15 bases and V 6 bases, and 14 bases lay outside the gene matches. The CDR3 contains 13 residues. In nucleotides, the CDR3 is TGTGCCAGCAGCCCAACAGGGGTTCGTTTTTCGTACTTC. Encoded protein: CASSPTGVRFSYF.

The chain couples TRBV12-3 or TRBV12-4 to TRBJ1-4; TRBD1 might be the D (6 bases). The CDR3 length is 15 residues. The V and J ends lost 5 bases and 4 bases respectively, with 14 bases between them. Written as DNA, the CDR3 is TGTGCCAGCAGTCAGGACAGCGACCTTAATGAAAAACTGTTTTTT. Amino acids: CASSQDSDLNEKLFF.

This clonotype was counted a few times. J is TRBJ2-4 and V is TRBV7-2, with TRBD2 matching 8 bases. Germline CDR1 and CDR2: SGHTA and FQGNSA. Unmatched junction bases numbered 7, after V lost 2 bases and J lost 4 bases. This CDR3 has 16 residues. This chain's CDR3 is CASSLLGRGGKNIQYF. CDR3 DNA: TGTGCCAGCAGCTTATTAGGTCGGGGGGGAAAAAACATTCAGTACTTC.

This clonotype was recorded at least ten times. This CDR3 is CSARDRLAGGQETQYF. Here the CDR3 DNA reads TGCAGTGCTAGAGATCGACTAGCGGGGGGCCAAGAGACCCAGTACTTC. The J gene is TRBJ2-5, the V gene TRBV20-1; the match to TRBD2 covers 13 bases. J lost 1 base, V lost 0 bases, and 2 bases had no gene match. The germline V gene encodes CDR1 DFQATT and CDR2 SNEGSKA (reference sequence). The CDR3 length is 16 residues.

The chain uses TRBV5-1 and TRBJ1-1, with a weak D call TRBD1 (5 bases). The CDR3 sequence is 14 residues long. Germline V lookup: CDR1 SGHRS, CDR2 YFSETQ. V lost 4 bases to trimming and J lost 2 bases, with 12 bases between them. The CDR3 DNA follows: TGCGCCAGCAGCACCGAGAGGGGAAACACTGAAGCTTTCTTT. Translated: CASSTERGNTEAFF.

This clonotype was detected a few times. This chain joins TRBV9 and TRBJ1-2; D is perhaps TRBD1 (5 bases). The CDR3 sequence is 15 residues long. CDR1 and CDR2 (germline): SGDLS, YYNGEE. V dropped 3 bases and J dropped 4 bases, with 16 bases sitting between them. The chain's CDR3 is CASSGDRGGTYGYTF. The CDR3 coding sequence is TGTGCCAGCAGCGGGGATAGGGGAGGGACCTATGGCTACACCTTC.

The genes are TRBV20-1 and TRBJ1-1; TRBD1 matches 7 bases. The germline gives CDR1 DFQATT, CDR2 SNEGSKA (reference sequence). The CDR3 contains 14 residues. J lost 2 bases, V lost 5 bases, and 8 bases had no gene match. CDR3 amino acids: CSAPQGVFNTEAFF. CDR3 bases: TGCAGTGCTCCCCAGGGGGTATTTAACACTGAAGCTTTCTTT.

The chain carries TRBV3-1 and TRBJ2-4; possibly TRBD2 for D (5 bases). Trimming removed 1 base from V and 0 bases from J, with 10 bases in between. CDR1 is LGHDT and CDR2 is YNNKEL in the germline V gene (reference sequence). This CDR3 has 16 amino acids. DNA for the CDR3: TGTGCCAGCAGCCAAGTTCGGGATCTAGCCAAAAACATTCAGTACTTC. Protein product: CASSQVRDLAKNIQYF.

The genes are TRBV28 and TRBJ1-5; no definite D call. Looked up from germline, CDR1 is MDHEN and CDR2 is SYDVKM. V was shortened by 5 bases and J by 4 bases, with 15 bases between the two germline ends. This CDR3 is built from 15 residues. The CDR3 sequence is CASSSLTLGNQPQHF. The CDR3 DNA reads as TGTGCCAGCAGTAGCCTGACGTTAGGGAATCAGCCCCAGCATTTT. Based on the CDR3 plus reference TRBV28 and TRBJ1-5, the full variable domain is DVKVTQSSRYLVKRTGEKVFLECVQDMDHENMFWYRQDPGLGLRLIYFSYDVKMKEKGDIPEGYSVSREKKERFSLILESASTNQTSMYLCASSSLTLGNQPQHFGDGTRLSIL.

V gene TRBV6-2 or TRBV6-3 combines with J gene TRBJ1-1; D ambiguous. CDR3 length equals 11 residues. The germline V gene has CDR1 MNHEY and CDR2 SVGEGT. Trimming left V 4 bases short and J 9 bases short, with 9 bases between. The CDR3 DNA follows: TGTGCCAGCAGTTTCAAGGGAAAAGCTTTCTTT. Encoded protein: CASSFKGKAFF.

This clonotype was recorded a few times. The chain's CDR3 is CASSFGTYYGYTF. CDR3 DNA sequence: TGTGCCAGCAGCTTCGGGACATACTATGGCTACACCTTC. The chain combines TRBV11-1 with TRBJ1-2; a weak D match, TRBD1 (6 bases). V was pared by 3 bases and J by 3 bases, with 8 bases between. The germline V gene has CDR1 SGHAT and CDR2 FQDESV (reference sequence). The CDR3 is 13 residues long.

In this sample, this clonotype turned up a few times. The chain couples TRBV5-1 to TRBJ2-5; D is perhaps TRBD1 (6 bases). V was pared by 4 bases and J by 5 bases, with 15 bases between. Per the germline V gene, CDR1 is SGHRS and CDR2 is YFSETQ. CDR3 length equals 14 residues. CDR3 DNA: TGCGCCAGCAGCCCCATGGGGGACACCGAGACCCAGTACTTC. Protein: CASSPMGDTETQYF.

The chain recombines TRBV12-3 or TRBV12-4 with TRBJ1-6; no clear D. CDR3 length: 14 amino acids. V shed 3 bases and J shed 5 bases, with 8 bases lying between them. Here the CDR3 reads CASSLSSDNSPLHF. CDR3 sequence (DNA): TGTGCCAGCAGTTTGAGCTCTGATAATTCACCCCTCCACTTT.

V usage is TRBV11-3 and J usage is TRBJ2-7; 8 bases agree with TRBD2. V dropped 4 bases and J dropped 2; count of bases not matched to a gene: 10. Germline V CDR1 and CDR2: SGHNT, YENEEA. The CDR3 is 16 residues long. The CDR3: CASSSSSRGGAYEQYF. The CDR3 nucleotides are TGTGCCAGCAGCTCATCGTCCCGGGGGGGGGCCTACGAGCAGTACTTC.

V and J are TRBV5-1 and TRBJ1-2, with 8 bases aligning to TRBD1. The CDR3 is 19 residues long. V trimming: 0 bases; J trimming: 1 base; junction bases outside the gene matches: 14. CDR1 is SGHRS, CDR2 YFSETQ, per germline. CDR3 residues: CASSLDPLAGGAVNYGYTF. For the CDR3, the DNA is TGCGCCAGCAGCTTGGACCCCTTGGCAGGGGGCGCCGTTAACTATGGCTACACCTTC.

The chain uses TRBV9 and TRBJ2-5; the D is unclear. Germline values: CDR1 SGDLS, CDR2 YYNGEE. The V end lost 0 bases, the J end lost 3 bases, and 9 bases lay between the germline ends. The CDR3 loop spans 14 amino acids. This CDR3 is CASSVDPGEETQYF. In nucleotides, the CDR3 is TGTGCCAGCAGCGTAGATCCTGGGGAAGAGACCCAGTACTTC. Filled out from reference TRBV9 and TRBJ2-5, the complete variable domain reads DSGVTQTPKHLITATGQRVTLRCSPRSGDLSVYWYQQSLDQGLQFLIQYYNGEERAKGNILERFSAQQFPDLHSELNLSSLELGDSALYFCASSVDPGEETQYFGPGTRLLVL.

The chain links TRBV15 to TRBJ1-2, with D perhaps TRBD1 (6 bases). CDR3 length: 13 residues. The germline gives CDR1 LNHNV, CDR2 YYDKDF (reference sequence). V was cut by 1 base and J by 6 bases, with 9 bases left in between. The CDR3 nucleotides read TGTGCCACCAGCAGAGCGAGGGGGGATGGCTACACCTTC. Protein product: CATSRARGDGYTF.

This chain links TRBV5-1 with TRBJ2-3, with a possible D match to TRBD2 (7 bases). Germline V gene lookup returns CDR1 SGHRS and CDR2 YFSETQ. The CDR3 has 14 amino acids. Trimming took off 6 bases at V and 3 bases at J, with 14 bases between the two ends. DNA of the CDR3: TGCGCCAGCAAGACTAGCAGGGGTACAGATACGCAGTATTTT. The encoded protein is CASKTSRGTDTQYF. The variable domain in full, with the rest retrieved from reference TRBV5-1 and TRBJ2-3, is KAGVTQTPRYLIKTRGQQVTLSCSPISGHRSVSWYQQTPGQGLQFLFEYFSETQRNKGNFPGRFSGRQFSNSRSEMNVSTLELGDSALYLCASKTSRGTDTQYFGPGTRLTVL.

This clonotype has just a few counts. The rearrangement links TRBV29-1 to TRBJ2-7; D is unclear. Trimming cost V 3 bases and J 7 bases, with 10 bases left between them. The CDR3 is 11 amino acids. Germline lookup yields CDR1 SQVTM and CDR2 ANQGSEA. DNA of the CDR3: TGCAGCGTTGAGAAGGGCAATGAGCAGTACTTC. The encoded protein is CSVEKGNEQYF.

To note about this clonotype: The junction departs from the called germline gene at one end, perhaps through a read error. The DNA of the CDR3 is TGTGCCAGCAGCTTGGCCGGACTTTCGGGTTCCTACGGGCAGTACTTC. The encoded protein is CASSLAGLSGSYGQYF. The J gene is TRBJ2-7, the V gene TRBV5-5, with a tentative D call TRBD2 (5 bases). Germline-derived CDR1 and CDR2 are SGHKS and YYEKEE (reference sequence). The CDR3 has 16 amino acids.